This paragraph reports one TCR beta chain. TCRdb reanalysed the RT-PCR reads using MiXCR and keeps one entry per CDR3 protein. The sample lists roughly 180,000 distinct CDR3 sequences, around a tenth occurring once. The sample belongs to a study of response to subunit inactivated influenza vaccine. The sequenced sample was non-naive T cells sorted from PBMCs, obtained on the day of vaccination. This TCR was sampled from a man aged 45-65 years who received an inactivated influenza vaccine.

DNA for the CDR3: TGCAGCGTTGAAGCGGGGGACAGGGGGCGCGGCTATGGCTACACCTTC. Translating gives CSVEAGDRGRGYGYTF. This sequence joins TRBV29-1 and TRBJ1-2; TRBD1 agrees at 12 bases. CDR3 length: 16 amino acids. Germline V gives CDR1 SQVTM, CDR2 ANQGSEA. Trimming removed 1 base from V and 4 bases from J; junction bases left unmatched: 7.